This record looks at one TCR beta chain sequence and its context. As yet, its antigen is unknown. The sample is drawn from a study of response to subunit inactivated influenza vaccine. The CDR3 is 16 amino acids. The V and J ends lost 6 bases and 8 bases respectively, with 22 bases between them. Per the germline V gene, CDR1 is SGHAT and CDR2 is FQNNGV. TCRdb called the RT-PCR reads again in MiXCR, with one record for every CDR3 protein. The sample comprises roughly 460,000 distinct CDR3 sequences, approximately 9.9% of which are singletons, and about 12% rests with the top ten. Study-level findings and limits: With each seasonal influenza vaccination, the authors suggested, few new T cells are recruited.

The chain uses TRBV11-2 and TRBJ2-2; D remains unclear. The TCR sequence derives from a man aged 45-65 years who received an inactivated influenza vaccine. The starting material was PBMCs from blood, obtained 45 days after vaccination. For the CDR3, the DNA is TGTGCCAGCAGATTCAGCCCCTCAGCGATTGAAGGGGAGCTGTTTTTT. It yields the protein CASRFSPSAIEGELFF. The whole variable domain, remainder taken from reference TRBV11-2 and TRBJ2-2, is EAGVAQSPRYKIIEKRQSVAFWCNPISGHATLYWYQQILGQGPKLLIQFQNNGVVDDSQLPKDRFSAERLKGVDSTLKIQPAKLEDSAVYLCASRFSPSAIEGELFFGEGSRLTVL.